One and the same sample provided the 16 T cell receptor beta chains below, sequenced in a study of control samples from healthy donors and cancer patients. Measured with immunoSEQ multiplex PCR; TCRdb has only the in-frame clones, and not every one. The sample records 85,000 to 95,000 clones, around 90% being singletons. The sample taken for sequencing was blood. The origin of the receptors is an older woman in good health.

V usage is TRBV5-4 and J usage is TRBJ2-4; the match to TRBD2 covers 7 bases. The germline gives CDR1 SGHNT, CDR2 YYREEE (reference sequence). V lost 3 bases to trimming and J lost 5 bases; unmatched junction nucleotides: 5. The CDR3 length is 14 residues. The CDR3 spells CASSWGGAENIQYF. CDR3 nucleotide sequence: TGTGCCAGCAGCTGGGGAGGGGCAGAAAACATTCAGTACTTC.

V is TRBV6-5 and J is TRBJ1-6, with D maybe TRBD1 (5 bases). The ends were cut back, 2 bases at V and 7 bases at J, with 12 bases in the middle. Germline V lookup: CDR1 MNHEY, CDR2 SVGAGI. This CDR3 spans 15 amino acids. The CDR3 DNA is TGTGCCAGCAGTTACGGGGGGGTTCAGAATTCACCCCTCCACTTT. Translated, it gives CASSYGGVQNSPLHF.

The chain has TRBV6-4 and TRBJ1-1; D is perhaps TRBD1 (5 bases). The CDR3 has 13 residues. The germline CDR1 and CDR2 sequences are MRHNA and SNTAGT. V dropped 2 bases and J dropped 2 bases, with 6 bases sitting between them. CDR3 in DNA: TGTGCCAGCAGTGACCGGGACAACACTGAAGCTTTCTTT. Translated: CASSDRDNTEAFF.

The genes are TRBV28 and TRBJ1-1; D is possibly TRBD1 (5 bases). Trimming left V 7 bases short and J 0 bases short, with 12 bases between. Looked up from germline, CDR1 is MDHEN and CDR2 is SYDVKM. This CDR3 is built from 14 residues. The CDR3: CASILGPMNTEAFF. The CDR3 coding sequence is TGTGCCAGCATTCTGGGACCGATGAACACTGAAGCTTTCTTT.

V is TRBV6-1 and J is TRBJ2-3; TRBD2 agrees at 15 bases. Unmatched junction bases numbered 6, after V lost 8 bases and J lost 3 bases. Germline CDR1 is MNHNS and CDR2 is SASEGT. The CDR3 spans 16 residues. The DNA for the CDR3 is TGTGCCAGCGGTGCCGGGACTAGCGGGGGGACAGATACGCAGTATTTT. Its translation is CASGAGTSGGTDTQYF.

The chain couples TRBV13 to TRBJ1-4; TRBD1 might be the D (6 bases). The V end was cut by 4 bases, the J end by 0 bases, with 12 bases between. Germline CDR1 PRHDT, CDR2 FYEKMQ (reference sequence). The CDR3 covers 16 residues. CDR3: CASSYRTVATNEKLFF. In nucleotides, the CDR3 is TGTGCCAGCAGCTACCGGACAGTTGCAACTAATGAAAAACTGTTTTTT.

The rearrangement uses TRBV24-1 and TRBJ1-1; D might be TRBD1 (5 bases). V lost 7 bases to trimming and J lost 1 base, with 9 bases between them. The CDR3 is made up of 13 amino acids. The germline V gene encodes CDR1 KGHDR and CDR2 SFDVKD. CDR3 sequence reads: CATSDGQNTEAFF. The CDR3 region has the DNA TGTGCCACCAGCGACGGACAGAACACTGAAGCTTTCTTT.

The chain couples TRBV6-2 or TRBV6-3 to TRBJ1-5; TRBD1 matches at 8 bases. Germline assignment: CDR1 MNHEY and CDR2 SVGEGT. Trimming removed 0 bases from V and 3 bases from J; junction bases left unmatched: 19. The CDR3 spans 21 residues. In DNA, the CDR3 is TGTGCCAGCAGTTACTCGATTCGCCGGGACAGGATTGTTGGAAACAATCAGCCCCAGCATTTT. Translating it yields CASSYSIRRDRIVGNNQPQHF.

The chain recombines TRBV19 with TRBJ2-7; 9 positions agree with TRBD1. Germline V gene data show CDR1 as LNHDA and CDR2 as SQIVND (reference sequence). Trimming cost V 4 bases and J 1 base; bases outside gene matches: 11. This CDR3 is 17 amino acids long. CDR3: CASSTQRTGVKSYEQYF. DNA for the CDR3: TGTGCCAGTAGTACCCAGAGGACAGGGGTTAAATCCTACGAGCAGTACTTC.

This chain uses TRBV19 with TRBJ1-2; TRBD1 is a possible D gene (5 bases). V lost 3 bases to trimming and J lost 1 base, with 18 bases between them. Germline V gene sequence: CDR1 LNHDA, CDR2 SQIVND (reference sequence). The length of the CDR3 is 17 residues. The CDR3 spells CASSISGTLHFNYGYTF. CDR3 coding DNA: TGTGCCAGTAGTATTTCTGGGACTCTCCACTTTAACTATGGCTACACCTTC.

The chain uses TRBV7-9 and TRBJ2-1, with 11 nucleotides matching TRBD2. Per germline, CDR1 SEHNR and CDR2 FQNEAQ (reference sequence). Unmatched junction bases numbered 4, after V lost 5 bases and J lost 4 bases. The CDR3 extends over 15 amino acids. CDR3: CASSRTSGGYNEQFF. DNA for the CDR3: TGTGCCAGCAGCCGAACTAGCGGGGGTTACAATGAGCAGTTCTTC.

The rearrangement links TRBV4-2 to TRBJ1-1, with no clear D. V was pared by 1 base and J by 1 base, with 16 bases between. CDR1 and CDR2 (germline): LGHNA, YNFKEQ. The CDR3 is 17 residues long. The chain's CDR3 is CASSQGGGNIANTEAFF. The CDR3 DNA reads TGTGCCAGCAGCCAAGGTGGAGGGAACATTGCGAACACTGAAGCTTTCTTT.

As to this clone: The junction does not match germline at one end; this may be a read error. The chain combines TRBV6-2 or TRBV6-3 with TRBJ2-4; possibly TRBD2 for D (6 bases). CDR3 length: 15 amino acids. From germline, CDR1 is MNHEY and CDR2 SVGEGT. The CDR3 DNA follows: TGTGCCAGCAGTTCGGCCGGGGGAGGCCAAAACGTTCAGTACTTC. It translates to CASSSAGGGQNVQYF.

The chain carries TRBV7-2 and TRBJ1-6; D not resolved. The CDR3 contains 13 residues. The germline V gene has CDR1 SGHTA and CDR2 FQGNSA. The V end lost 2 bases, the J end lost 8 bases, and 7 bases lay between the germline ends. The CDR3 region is CASSLHGDSPLHF. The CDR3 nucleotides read TGTGCCAGCAGCTTACATGGGGATTCACCCCTCCACTTT.

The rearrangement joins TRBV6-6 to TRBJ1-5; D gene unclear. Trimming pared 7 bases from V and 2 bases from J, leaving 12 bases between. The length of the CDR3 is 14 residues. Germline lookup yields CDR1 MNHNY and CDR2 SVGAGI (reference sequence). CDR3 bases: TGTGCCAGCACCCTTCTAGTCGGCAATCAGCCCCAGCATTTT. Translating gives CASTLLVGNQPQHF.

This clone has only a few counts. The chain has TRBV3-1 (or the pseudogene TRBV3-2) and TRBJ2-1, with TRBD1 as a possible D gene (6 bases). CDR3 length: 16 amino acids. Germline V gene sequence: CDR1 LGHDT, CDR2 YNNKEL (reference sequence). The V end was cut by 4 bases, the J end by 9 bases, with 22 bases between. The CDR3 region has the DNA TGTGCCAGCAGCCTAAACGACAGGTCGGGCAGGGGTGAGCAGTTCTTC. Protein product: CASSLNDRSGRGEQFF.